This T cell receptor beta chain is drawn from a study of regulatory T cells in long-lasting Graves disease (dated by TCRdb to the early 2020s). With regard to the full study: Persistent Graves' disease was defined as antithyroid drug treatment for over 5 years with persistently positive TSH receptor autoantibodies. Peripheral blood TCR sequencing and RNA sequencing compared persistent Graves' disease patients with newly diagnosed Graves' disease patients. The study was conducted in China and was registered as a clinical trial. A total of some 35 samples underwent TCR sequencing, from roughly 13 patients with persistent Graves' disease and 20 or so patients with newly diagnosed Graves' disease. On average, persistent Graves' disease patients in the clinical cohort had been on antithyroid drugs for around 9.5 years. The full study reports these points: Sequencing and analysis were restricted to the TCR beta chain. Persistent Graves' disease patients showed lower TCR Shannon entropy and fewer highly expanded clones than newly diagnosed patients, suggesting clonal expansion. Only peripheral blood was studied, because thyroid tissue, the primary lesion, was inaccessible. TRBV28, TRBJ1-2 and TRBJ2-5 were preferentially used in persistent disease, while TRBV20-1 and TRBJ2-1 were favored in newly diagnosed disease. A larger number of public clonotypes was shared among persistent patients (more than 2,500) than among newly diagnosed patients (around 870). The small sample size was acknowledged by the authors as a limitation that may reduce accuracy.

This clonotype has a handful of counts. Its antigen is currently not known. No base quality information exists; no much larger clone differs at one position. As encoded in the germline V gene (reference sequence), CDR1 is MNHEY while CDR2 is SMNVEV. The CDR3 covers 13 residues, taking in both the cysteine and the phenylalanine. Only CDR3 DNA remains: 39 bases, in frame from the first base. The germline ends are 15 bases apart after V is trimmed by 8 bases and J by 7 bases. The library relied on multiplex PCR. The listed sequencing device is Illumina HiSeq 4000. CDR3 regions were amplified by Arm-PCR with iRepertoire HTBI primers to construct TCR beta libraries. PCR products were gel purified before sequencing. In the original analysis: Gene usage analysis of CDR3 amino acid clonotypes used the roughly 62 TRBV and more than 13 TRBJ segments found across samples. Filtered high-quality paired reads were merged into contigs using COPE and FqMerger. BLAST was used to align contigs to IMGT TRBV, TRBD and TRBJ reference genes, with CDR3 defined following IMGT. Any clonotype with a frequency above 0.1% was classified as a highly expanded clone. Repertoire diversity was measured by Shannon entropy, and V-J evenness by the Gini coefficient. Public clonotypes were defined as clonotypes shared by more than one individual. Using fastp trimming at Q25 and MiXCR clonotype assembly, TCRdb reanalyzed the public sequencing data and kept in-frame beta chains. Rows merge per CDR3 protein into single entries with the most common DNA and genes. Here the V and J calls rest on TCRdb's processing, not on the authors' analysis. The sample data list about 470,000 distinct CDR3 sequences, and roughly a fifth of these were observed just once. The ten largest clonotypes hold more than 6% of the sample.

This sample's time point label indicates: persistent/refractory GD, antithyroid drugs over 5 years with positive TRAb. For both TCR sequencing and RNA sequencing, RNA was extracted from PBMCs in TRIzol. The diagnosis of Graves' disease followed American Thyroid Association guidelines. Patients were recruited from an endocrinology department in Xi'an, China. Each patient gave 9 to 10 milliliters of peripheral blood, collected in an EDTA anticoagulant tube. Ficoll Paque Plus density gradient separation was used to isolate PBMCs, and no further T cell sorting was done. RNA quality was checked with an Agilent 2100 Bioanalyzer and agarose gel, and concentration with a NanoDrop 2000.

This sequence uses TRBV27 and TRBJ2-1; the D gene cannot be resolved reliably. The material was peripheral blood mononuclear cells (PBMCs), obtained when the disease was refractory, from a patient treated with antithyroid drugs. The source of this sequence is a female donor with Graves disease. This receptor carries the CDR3 CASGLASENEQFF. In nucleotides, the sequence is TGTGCCAGCGGATTGGCCTCGGAAAATGAGCAGTTCTTC.